The 28 T cell receptor beta chains below were found in one sample sequenced in a study of lymphopenia after photon versus proton radiotherapy. Measured with immunoSEQ multiplex PCR; TCRdb has only the in-frame clones, and not every one. The sample consists of around 70,000 clones, around 90% of them appearing once. The specimen comprised peripheral blood, sampled from a patient treated with photon-based radiotherapy. Receptors were obtained from a woman aged 40 to 50 with cholangiocarcinoma.

The chain recombines TRBV14 with TRBJ2-2; the D gene is possibly TRBD1 (6 bases). The CDR3 runs 13 residues. The germline V gene has CDR1 SGHDN and CDR2 FVKESK. V was trimmed by 4 bases and J by 6 bases, leaving 9 bases between them. The CDR3 region has the DNA TGTGCCAGCAGCCTACAGGGACCCGGGGAGCTGTTTTTT. Translated: CASSLQGPGELFF.

V is TRBV5-4 and J is TRBJ1-2; D unresolved. Deletions cut 1 base from V and 7 bases from J, with 8 bases between. CDR1 is SGHNT, CDR2 YYREEE, per germline (reference sequence). The CDR3 is 12 amino acids. Here the CDR3 reads CASSLTDTGYTF. DNA for the CDR3: TGTGCCAGCAGCTTGACAGATACTGGCTACACCTTC.

The chain has TRBV30 and TRBJ1-5; the match to TRBD1 covers 7 bases. The CDR3 covers 15 residues. J lost 4 bases, V lost 4 bases, and 10 bases had no gene match. CDR1 and CDR2 (germline): GTSNPN, SVGIG (reference sequence). The CDR3 loop reads CAWKGAGVFNQPQHF. The CDR3 DNA is TGTGCCTGGAAGGGGGCAGGGGTTTTTAATCAGCCCCAGCATTTT.

The V gene is TRBV2, the J gene TRBJ2-5; no firm D call. Germline lookup yields CDR1 SNHLY and CDR2 FYNNEI. Trimming took off 4 bases at V and 2 bases at J, with 2 bases between the two ends. The length of the CDR3 is 11 residues. CDR3 in DNA: TGTGCCAGCAGTGGTCAAGAGACCCAGTACTTC. It yields the protein CASSGQETQYF.

The chain is built from TRBV28 and TRBJ1-2, with 8 positions matching TRBD1. The CDR3 is 14 amino acids. Germline V CDR1 and CDR2: MDHEN, SYDVKM. Trimming took 6 bases from V and 8 from J; bases not matched to a gene: 11. The CDR3 loop reads CASRPPGGAVGYTF. CDR3 sequence (DNA): TGTGCCAGCAGACCCCCAGGGGGCGCGGTGGGCTACACCTTC.

This rearrangement joins TRBV27 to TRBJ1-5, with TRBD1 matching over 10 bases. J lost 5 bases, V lost 6 bases, and 7 bases had no gene match. The germline V gene has CDR1 MNHEY and CDR2 SMNVEV (reference sequence). This CDR3 contains 15 residues. The chain's CDR3 is CASSPGQGRYQPQHF. DNA for the CDR3: TGTGCCAGCAGCCCGGGACAGGGGCGTTATCAGCCCCAGCATTTT.

V and J are TRBV27 and TRBJ1-2, with D possibly matching TRBD1 (5 bases). Looked up from germline, CDR1 is MNHEY and CDR2 is SMNVEV (reference sequence). The CDR3 length is 13 residues. Trimming stripped 3 bases from V and 8 bases from J, with 13 bases between. CDR3 amino acids: CASSFQGAGGYTF. The DNA for the CDR3 is TGTGCCAGCAGTTTTCAAGGGGCGGGGGGCTACACCTTC.

V gene TRBV30 combines with J gene TRBJ1-1; weak D call: TRBD1 (5 bases). This CDR3 spans 13 amino acids. The germline gives CDR1 GTSNPN, CDR2 SVGIG (reference sequence). The ends were cut back, 2 bases at V and 7 bases at J, with 14 bases in the middle. DNA of the CDR3: TGTGCCTGGAGTCGATTGGGACGGAATGAAGCTTTCTTT. It is translated as CAWSRLGRNEAFF.

This chain connects TRBV6-1 to TRBJ2-7; either TRBD1 or TRBD2 may fit D (6 bases each). Deletions cut 4 bases from V and 0 bases from J, with 13 bases between. The germline V gene encodes CDR1 MNHNS and CDR2 SASEGT. There are 15 residues in the CDR3. The DNA of the CDR3 is TGTGCCAGCAGTGGTGGAGGAGGGGGCTCCTACGAGCAGTACTTC. Protein product: CASSGGGGGSYEQYF.

V usage is TRBV11-1 and J usage is TRBJ2-7; tentatively, D is TRBD1 (5 bases). The CDR3 length is 14 residues. Germline CDR1 reads SGHAT; CDR2 reads FQDESV (reference sequence). Trimming took off 6 bases at V and 6 bases at J, with 18 bases between the two ends. CDR3 sequence (DNA): TGTGCCAGCAGTACCTCAGGGAATTCACGCGAGCAGTACTTC. Residues: CASSTSGNSREQYF.

The rearrangement uses TRBV6-5 and TRBJ1-1, with 9 bases lining up with TRBD1. The V segment lost 6 bases and the J segment 1 base; nucleotides outside the gene matches: 3. The CDR3 spans 14 residues. CDR1 and CDR2 from the germline V gene are MNHEY and SVGAGI. The DNA for the CDR3 is TGTGCCAGCAGAAAGACAGGGGGGAACACTGAAGCTTTCTTT. It codes for CASRKTGGNTEAFF.

This clone was detected only once. The chain joins TRBV2 to TRBJ1-4; the D is unclear. Germline CDR1 and CDR2: SNHLY and FYNNEI. V lost 8 bases, J lost 0 bases, and 13 bases lay in between. The CDR3 covers 15 residues. CDR3 bases: TGTGCCAGCGGACCGAGGACCGCAACTAATGAAAAACTGTTTTTT. Translating gives CASGPRTATNEKLFF.

V usage is TRBV7-9 and J usage is TRBJ1-5, with 8 positions matching TRBD1. The trim removed 0 bases at V and 5 bases at J, leaving 6 bases unmatched. The CDR3 has 16 amino acids. The germline V gene encodes CDR1 SEHNR and CDR2 FQNEAQ (reference sequence). The DNA of the CDR3 is TGTGCCAGCAGCTTAGCTACAGGGGGTCAGGATCAGCCCCAGCATTTT. Translated: CASSLATGGQDQPQHF.

The V call is TRBV25-1, the J call TRBJ2-5; possibly TRBD1 for D (6 bases). The length of the CDR3 is 14 residues. Deletions cut 7 bases from V and 5 bases from J, with 17 bases between. Germline V gene sequence: CDR1 MGHDK, CDR2 SYGVNS. CDR3 amino acids: CASKPLRGSETQYF. Here the CDR3 DNA reads TGTGCCAGCAAGCCCCTGAGGGGGAGTGAGACCCAGTACTTC.

The rearrangement links TRBV5-1 to TRBJ1-1; D gene ambiguous. The V and J ends lost 0 bases and 2 bases respectively, with 8 bases between them. The germline V gene encodes CDR1 SGHRS and CDR2 YFSETQ. This CDR3 has 14 amino acids. In DNA, the CDR3 is TGCGCCAGCAGCTTGGATGGCCGAAACACTGAAGCTTTCTTT. Translated, it gives CASSLDGRNTEAFF.

The chain links TRBV28 to TRBJ1-1; possible D gene TRBD1, 6 bases. The CDR3 runs to 14 residues. Germline CDR1 reads MDHEN; CDR2 reads SYDVKM. Trimming shortened V by 8 bases and J by 3 bases, and 16 bases separated the two germline ends. CDR3 DNA: TGTGCCAGCGGAAGGGGGTGGGAGGACACTGAAGCTTTCTTT. It codes for CASGRGWEDTEAFF. Looking up the rest from reference TRBV28 and TRBJ1-1 gives the full variable domain: DVKVTQSSRYLVKRTGEKVFLECVQDMDHENMFWYRQDPGLGLRLIYFSYDVKMKEKGDIPEGYSVSREKKERFSLILESASTNQTSMYLCASGRGWEDTEAFFGQGTRLTVV.

This chain joins TRBV29-1 and TRBJ2-3; TRBD1 aligns across 9 bases. Trimming cost V 1 base and J 4 bases; bases outside gene matches: 6. The length of the CDR3 is 15 residues. Germline lookup yields CDR1 SQVTM and CDR2 ANQGSEA. CDR3 protein: CSVEGGQGIADTQYF. The CDR3 bases are TGCAGCGTTGAAGGTGGACAGGGGATCGCAGATACGCAGTATTTT.

CDR3 sequence (DNA): TGCGCCAGCAGCCTACTAGCGGGGGCGAGCCAAGAGACCCAGTACTTC. This encodes CASSLLAGASQETQYF. This chain connects TRBV5-1 to TRBJ2-5; 11 bases align to TRBD2. The junction had 6 bases not matched to a gene; V was cut back by 4 bases and J by 1 base. The CDR3 extends over 16 amino acids. Germline V gene sequence: CDR1 SGHRS, CDR2 YFSETQ. Supplemented by reference TRBV5-1 and TRBJ2-5, the full variable domain reads KAGVTQTPRYLIKTRGQQVTLSCSPISGHRSVSWYQQTPGQGLQFLFEYFSETQRNKGNFPGRFSGRQFSNSRSEMNVSTLELGDSALYLCASSLLAGASQETQYFGPGTRLLVL.

The chain employs TRBV7-2 and TRBJ1-6; D remains ambiguous. The germline V and J ends were trimmed by 1 base and 11 bases, with 12 bases remaining between them. The CDR3 spans 14 residues. Germline CDR1 is SGHTA and CDR2 is FQGNSA. CDR3 sequence: CASSLEIDWAPLHF. The CDR3 DNA reads TGTGCCAGCAGCTTAGAGATAGATTGGGCACCCCTCCACTTT.

The V and J genes are TRBV19 and TRBJ2-1; no definite D call. Trimming removed 4 bases at V and 6 bases at J, with 13 bases between. The germline CDR1 and CDR2 sequences are LNHDA and SQIVND (reference sequence). The CDR3 loop spans 14 amino acids. CDR3 region: CASSNGLGRNEQFF. The CDR3 DNA reads as TGTGCCAGTAGTAACGGTCTAGGACGCAATGAGCAGTTCTTC. Filled out from reference TRBV19 and TRBJ2-1, the complete variable domain reads DGGITQSPKYLFRKEGQNVTLSCEQNLNHDAMYWYRQDPGQGLRLIYYSQIVNDFQKGDIAEGYSVSREKKESFPLTVTSAQKNPTAFYLCASSNGLGRNEQFFGPGTRLTVL.

The chain employs TRBV9 and TRBJ1-1; D is possibly TRBD1 (5 bases). This CDR3 has 15 amino acids. Trimming took 3 bases from V and 1 from J, leaving 13 bases between them. From germline, CDR1 is SGDLS and CDR2 YYNGEE. CDR3 nucleotide sequence: TGTGCCAGCAGCGAGAGGGACGGAGGGAACACTGAAGCTTTCTTT. Translated: CASSERDGGNTEAFF. The variable domain in full, with the rest retrieved from reference TRBV9 and TRBJ1-1, is DSGVTQTPKHLITATGQRVTLRCSPRSGDLSVYWYQQSLDQGLQFLIQYYNGEERAKGNILERFSAQQFPDLHSELNLSSLELGDSALYFCASSERDGGNTEAFFGQGTRLTVV.

The J gene is TRBJ2-5, the V gene TRBV14; TRBD1 might be the D (5 bases). The CDR3 runs to 15 residues. Germline V lookup: CDR1 SGHDN, CDR2 FVKESK. The V and J ends lost 0 bases and 6 bases respectively, with 14 bases between them. The CDR3 nucleotides are TGTGCCAGCAGCCAAGATGGGGCAGGTCAAAAGACCCAGTACTTC. This translates into CASSQDGAGQKTQYF. The whole variable domain, remainder taken from reference TRBV14 and TRBJ2-5, is EAGVTQFPSHSVIEKGQTVTLRCDPISGHDNLYWYRRVMGKEIKFLLHFVKESKQDESGMPNNRFLAERTGGTYSTLKVQPAELEDSGVYFCASSQDGAGQKTQYFGPGTRLLVL.

The chain combines TRBV6-1 with TRBJ1-2; D unresolved. The germline V and J ends were trimmed by 3 bases and 4 bases, with 15 bases remaining between them. The CDR3 consists of 15 residues. Germline CDR1 MNHNS, CDR2 SASEGT. CDR3 nucleotide sequence: TGTGCCAGCAGTGAGTCAGAAGGGTGGGCCTATGGCTACACCTTC. Its translation: CASSESEGWAYGYTF.

This sequence joins TRBV15 and TRBJ2-1, with D unclear. V shed 8 bases and J shed 4 bases, with 12 bases lying between them. Germline V CDR1 and CDR2: LNHNV, YYDKDF (reference sequence). The CDR3 spans 13 residues. CDR3 region: CATADERYNEQFF. CDR3 DNA: TGTGCCACCGCAGATGAGCGTTACAATGAGCAGTTCTTC. The variable domain in full, completed from reference TRBV15 and TRBJ2-1, reads DAMVIQNPRYQVTQFGKPVTLSCSQTLNHNVMYWYQQKSSQAPKLLFHYYDKDFNNEADTPDNFQSRRPNTSFCFLDIRSPGLGDTAMYLCATADERYNEQFFGPGTRLTVL.

The rearrangement uses TRBV6-1 and TRBJ1-5, with D uncertain. The V end was cut by 6 bases, the J end by 0 bases, with 12 bases between. Germline CDR1 is MNHNS and CDR2 is SASEGT. This CDR3 is 15 amino acids long. CDR3: CASRGTDYSNQPQHF. The DNA for the CDR3 is TGTGCCAGCAGGGGAACGGATTATAGCAATCAGCCCCAGCATTTT.

This clone has a handful of counts. The rearrangement links TRBV30 to TRBJ1-5; D unresolved. Germline CDR1 and CDR2: GTSNPN and SVGIG (reference sequence). The CDR3 runs to 10 residues. Here the CDR3 DNA reads TGTGCTCCCACGCGGCAGCCCCAGCATTTT. This sequence encodes CAPTRQPQHF.

The chain is built from TRBV29-1 and TRBJ1-2; maybe TRBD1 (5 bases). V was shortened by 6 bases and J by 7 bases, with 12 bases between the two germline ends. The length of the CDR3 is 11 residues. Germline V gene sequence: CDR1 SQVTM, CDR2 ANQGSEA. DNA for the CDR3: TGCAGCGTGTTTGGAGGGACTGGCTACACCTTC. This encodes CSVFGGTGYTF.

The chain links TRBV7-6 to TRBJ1-1; D uncertain. The ends were cut back, 7 bases at V and 4 bases at J, with 16 bases in the middle. This CDR3 spans 14 amino acids. The germline V gene has CDR1 SGHVS and CDR2 FNYEAQ. The CDR3 is CASIVGREGTEAFF. CDR3 nucleotides: TGTGCCAGCATCGTAGGACGGGAGGGCACTGAAGCTTTCTTT.